The rows below give T cell receptor beta chains drawn from one sample of a study. TCRdb passed the RT-PCR reads through MiXCR, listing each CDR3 protein once. The profile shows more than 600,000 distinct CDR3 sequences, 13% to 15% of them singletons. What was sequenced was memory CD4+ T cells from blood. These receptors were collected from a female donor in good health, serving as a healthy control. Both conserved end residues are part of each CDR3. D genes are given only for firm matches. For some rows the clone size is stated as once, few or many, or as a class when expanded; others skip it.

J gene: TRBJ1-5
V gene: TRBV6-6
D gene: .
clone size: .
CDR3 protein: CASSYSQEDSNQPQHF
CDR3 DNA: TGTGCTAGCAGTTACTCGCAGGAAGATAGCAATCAGCCCCAGCATTTT

J gene: TRBJ1-3
V gene: TRBV12-3/TRBV12-4
D gene: .
clone size: many
CDR3 protein: CASISGAPFPGNTIYF
CDR3 DNA: TGTGCCAGCATATCCGGGGCACCTTTCCCTGGAAACACCATATATTTT

J gene: TRBJ2-7
V gene: TRBV4-1
D gene: .
clone size: .
CDR3 protein: CASSHLWGADSGLKYF
CDR3 DNA: TGCGCCAGCAGCCACCTATGGGGGGCGGACTCAGGGCTTAAGTACTTC

J gene: TRBJ2-7
V gene: TRBV20-1
D gene: TRBD2
clone size: few
CDR3 protein: CSAQKRETPYEQYF
CDR3 DNA: TGCAGTGCCCAAAAGCGGGAGACCCCCTACGAGCAGTACTTC

J gene: TRBJ1-6
V gene: TRBV6-1
D gene: TRBD1
clone size: .
CDR3 protein: CASSEGTGGAYNSPLHF
CDR3 DNA: TGTGCCAGCAGTGAAGGGACAGGGGGCGCCTATAATTCACCCCTCCACTTT

J gene: TRBJ2-3
V gene: TRBV6-2/TRBV6-3
D gene: .
clone size: few
CDR3 protein: CASSYSIGTPNPTDTQYF
CDR3 DNA: TGTGCCAGCAGTTACTCGATCGGGACTCCAAACCCAACAGATACGCAGTATTTT

J gene: TRBJ1-1
V gene: TRBV6-1
D gene: .
clone size: few
CDR3 protein: CASRAGTDTEAFF
CDR3 DNA: TGTGCCAGCAGGGCCGGGACCGACACTGAAGCTTTCTTT

J gene: TRBJ1-1
V gene: TRBV6-2/TRBV6-3
D gene: .
clone size: few
CDR3 protein: CASSWRASVGTEAFF
CDR3 DNA: TGTGCCAGCAGTTGGCGGGCCTCCGTGGGCACTGAAGCTTTCTTT

J gene: TRBJ2-3
V gene: TRBV20-1
D gene: .
clone size: many
CDR3 protein: CSAVPFTDTQYF
CDR3 DNA: TGCAGTGCTGTCCCCTTCACAGATACGCAGTATTTT

J gene: TRBJ2-2
V gene: TRBV6-5
D gene: .
clone size: many
CDR3 protein: CASSDAQGAGELFF
CDR3 DNA: TGTGCCAGCAGTGACGCCCAGGGTGCCGGGGAGCTGTTTTTT

J gene: TRBJ2-5
V gene: TRBV18
D gene: TRBD2
clone size: many
CDR3 protein: CASSPLAGGQETQYF
CDR3 DNA: TGTGCCAGCAGCCCCCTAGCGGGGGGGCAAGAGACCCAGTACTTC

J gene: TRBJ1-2
V gene: TRBV12-3/TRBV12-4
D gene: TRBD1
clone size: few
CDR3 protein: CASSLTLGQVQDYGYTF
CDR3 DNA: TGTGCCAGCAGCCTCACCCTCGGACAGGTTCAAGACTATGGCTACACCTTC

J gene: TRBJ2-2
V gene: TRBV4-1
D gene: .
clone size: many
CDR3 protein: CASSQGINTGELFF
CDR3 DNA: TGCGCCAGCAGCCAAGGGATCAACACCGGGGAGCTGTTTTTT

J gene: TRBJ2-1
V gene: TRBV29-1
D gene: TRBD1
clone size: many
CDR3 protein: CSARTGLGNEQFF
CDR3 DNA: TGCAGCGCTCGGACAGGTCTAGGGAATGAGCAGTTCTTC

J gene: TRBJ2-2
V gene: TRBV7-2
D gene: TRBD1
clone size: .
CDR3 protein: CASSIYRGSGELFF
CDR3 DNA: TGTGCCAGCAGCATATACAGGGGTTCCGGGGAGCTGTTTTTT

J gene: TRBJ1-5
V gene: TRBV18
D gene: .
clone size: .
CDR3 protein: CASSPGAGIGNQPQHF
CDR3 DNA: TGTGCCAGCTCACCCGGCGCGGGTATTGGCAATCAGCCCCAGCATTTT

J gene: TRBJ2-7
V gene: TRBV24-1
D gene: TRBD1
clone size: many
CDR3 protein: CATSDRSGDRVSGEQYF
CDR3 DNA: TGTGCCACCAGTGACCGCTCCGGGGACAGGGTGTCCGGCGAGCAGTACTTC

J gene: TRBJ2-3
V gene: TRBV20-1
D gene: .
clone size: few
CDR3 protein: CSARDDSRKGDTQYF
CDR3 DNA: TGCAGTGCTAGAGATGATAGCCGAAAGGGGGATACGCAGTATTTT

J gene: TRBJ2-1
V gene: TRBV7-8
D gene: .
clone size: few
CDR3 protein: CASSLRAVGTNEQFF
CDR3 DNA: TGTGCCAGCAGCTTAAGAGCGGTTGGTACCAATGAGCAGTTCTTC

J gene: TRBJ2-1
V gene: TRBV27
D gene: TRBD2
clone size: many
CDR3 protein: CASSQQRGSYNEQFF
CDR3 DNA: TGTGCCAGCAGTCAACAGCGGGGGTCCTACAATGAGCAGTTCTTC

J gene: TRBJ1-4
V gene: TRBV15
D gene: .
clone size: few
CDR3 protein: CATRRALGSEKLFF
CDR3 DNA: TGTGCCACCAGGCGTGCCCTCGGGTCTGAAAAACTGTTTTTT

J gene: TRBJ2-3
V gene: TRBV4-1
D gene: .
clone size: many
CDR3 protein: CASSHQGQDTDTQYF
CDR3 DNA: TGCGCCAGCAGCCACCAGGGGCAGGACACAGATACGCAGTATTTT

J gene: TRBJ2-5
V gene: TRBV10-3
D gene: .
clone size: few
CDR3 protein: CAINSGVQETQYF
CDR3 DNA: TGTGCCATCAATTCGGGGGTCCAAGAGACCCAGTACTTC

J gene: TRBJ1-1
V gene: TRBV7-2
D gene: .
clone size: few
CDR3 protein: CASSLVSGTEAFF
CDR3 DNA: TGTGCCAGCAGCTTAGTTTCGGGCACTGAAGCTTTCTTT

J gene: TRBJ2-2
V gene: TRBV15
D gene: TRBD2
clone size: few
CDR3 protein: CATSRGAGGDNTGELFF
CDR3 DNA: TGTGCCACCAGCAGAGGCGCGGGGGGAGATAACACCGGGGAGCTGTTTTTT

J gene: TRBJ2-1
V gene: TRBV20-1
D gene: TRBD2
clone size: .
CDR3 protein: CSATSGLAGGNYNEQFF
CDR3 DNA: TGCAGTGCTACAAGCGGACTAGCGGGAGGTAATTACAATGAGCAGTTCTTC

J gene: TRBJ2-7
V gene: TRBV7-2
D gene: TRBD1
clone size: many
CDR3 protein: CASSPQTGTGRYEQYF
CDR3 DNA: TGTGCCAGCAGCCCCCAAACCGGGACAGGGAGGTACGAGCAGTACTTC

J gene: TRBJ1-1
V gene: TRBV6-6
D gene: .
clone size: .
CDR3 protein: CASSSQADTEAFF
CDR3 DNA: TGTGCCAGCAGCTCACAGGCGGACACTGAAGCTTTCTTT